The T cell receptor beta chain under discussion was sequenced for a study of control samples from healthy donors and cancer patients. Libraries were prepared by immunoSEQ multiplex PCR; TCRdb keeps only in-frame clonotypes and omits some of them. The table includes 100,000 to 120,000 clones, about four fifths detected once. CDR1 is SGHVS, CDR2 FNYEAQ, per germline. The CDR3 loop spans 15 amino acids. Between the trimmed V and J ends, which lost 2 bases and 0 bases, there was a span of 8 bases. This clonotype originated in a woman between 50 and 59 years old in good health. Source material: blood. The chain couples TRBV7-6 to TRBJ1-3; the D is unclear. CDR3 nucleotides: TGTGCCAGCAGCTTAAATCAAGGCTCTGGAAACACCATATATTTT. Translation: CASSLNQGSGNTIYF.